This T cell receptor (beta chain) emerged from a study of T cells in Graves' hyperthyroidism and ophthalmopathy. The CDR3 runs 12 residues. Trimming took 6 bases from V and 2 from J, leaving 7 bases between them. This clonotype was seen many times. Uncontrolled infection, other autoimmune disease, pregnancy or lactation disqualified patients from enrolment. What was amplified from RNA transcripts were TCR beta CDR3 regions. Carried out on the TCR CDR3, a first-round RT-PCR used the HTBI primer set. MiXCR, applied by TCRdb to the multiplex PCR reads, yields one record per CDR3 protein. The data contain approximately 400,000 distinct CDR3 sequences, approximately 14% of them singletons.

This clonotype originated in a woman under 40 with Graves' ophthalmopathy. Sample: blood. V and J are TRBV12-3 or TRBV12-4 and TRBJ1-2; D is undetermined. The CDR3 bases are TGTGCCAGCAGCTTTCAGAACTATGGCTACACCTTC. It yields the protein CASSFQNYGYTF.